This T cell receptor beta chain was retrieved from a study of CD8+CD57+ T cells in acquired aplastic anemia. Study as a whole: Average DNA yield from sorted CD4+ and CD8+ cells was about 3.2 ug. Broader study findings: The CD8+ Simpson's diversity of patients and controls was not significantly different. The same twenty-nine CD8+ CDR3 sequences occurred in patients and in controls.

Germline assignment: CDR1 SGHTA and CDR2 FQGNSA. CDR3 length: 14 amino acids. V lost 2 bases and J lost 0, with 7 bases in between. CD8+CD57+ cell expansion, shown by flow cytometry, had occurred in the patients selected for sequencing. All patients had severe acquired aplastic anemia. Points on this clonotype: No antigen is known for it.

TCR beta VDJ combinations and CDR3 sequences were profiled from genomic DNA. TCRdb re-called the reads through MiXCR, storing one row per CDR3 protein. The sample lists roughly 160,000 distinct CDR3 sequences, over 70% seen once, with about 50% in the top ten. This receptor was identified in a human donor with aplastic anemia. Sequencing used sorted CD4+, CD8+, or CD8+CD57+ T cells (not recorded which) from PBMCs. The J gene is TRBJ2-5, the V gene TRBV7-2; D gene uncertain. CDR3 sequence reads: CASSLYTNQETQYF. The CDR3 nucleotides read TGTGCCAGCAGCTTATACACAAACCAAGAGACCCAGTACTTC.